The rows below give T cell receptor beta chains drawn from one sample of a study of T-cell reconstitution after alpha-beta-depleted transplantation in children. TCRdb independently ran MiXCR on the PCR reads; one entry per CDR3 protein. Of about 600,000 distinct CDR3 sequences detected, roughly 24% appear once; the ten largest clones hold less than 15%. This material consisted of PBMCs, mostly from graft donor cells, taken 360 days after TCRalphabeta/CD19-depleted stem cell transplant. The origin of the receptors is a boy younger than two who had a stem cell transplant for acute myeloid leukemia, so the T cells may come from the graft donor. Each CDR3 is given with its conserved first and last residue. A D gene is named only where the DNA matches it firmly. Clone sizes are given selectively: once, few, many, or a class where the clone is expanded.

TRBV6-5	many	TRBJ2-4	-	TGTGCCAGCAGTTACTCTGGGCCTAAAAACATTCAGTACTTC	CASSYSGPKNIQYF
TRBV6-5	many	TRBJ1-1	-	TGTGCCAGCACCAAACGGGAGTGGGGCCCGGGGGGCACTGAAGCTTTCTTT	CASTKREWGPGGTEAFF
TRBV3-1	many	TRBJ2-7	-	TGTGCCAGCAGCCAAGACCAGCCCCCCTACGAGCAGTACTTC	CASSQDQPPYEQYF
TRBV6-6	many	TRBJ2-1	-	TGTGCCAGCAGTTACTCGCGCGATAATGAGCAGTTCTTC	CASSYSRDNEQFF
TRBV29-1	many	TRBJ2-2	-	TGCAGCGTTGAAGAACAAAACACCGGGGAGCTGTTTTTT	CSVEEQNTGELFF
TRBV7-6	-	TRBJ2-5	-	TGTGCCAGCAGCTTAGCCCGATCCCAAGAGACCCAGTACTTC	CASSLARSQETQYF
TRBV10-3	-	TRBJ1-6	-	TGTGCCATCACCGGAGAGTATAATTCACCCCTCCACTTT	CAITGEYNSPLHF
TRBV12-3/TRBV12-4	few	TRBJ2-2	-	TGTGCCAGCGGGAGCGAGGGGACACTGCCGACCGGGGAGCTGTTTTTT	CASGSEGTLPTGELFF
TRBV3-1	few	TRBJ1-1	-	TGTGCCAGCAGCCAAGACTATCCGGGCCGCTATGAAGCTTTCTTT	CASSQDYPGRYEAFF
TRBV19	many	TRBJ2-2	-	TGTGCCAGTAGCGGACAGTACTCCACCGGGGAGCTGTTTTTT	CASSGQYSTGELFF
TRBV4-3	-	TRBJ1-1	-	TGCGCCAGCAGCCCATCTGGACAGTACACTGAAGCTTTCTTT	CASSPSGQYTEAFF
TRBV6-2/TRBV6-3	few	TRBJ2-6	-	TGTGCCAGCAGTTACATATCTGGACACCCTGGGGCCAACGTCCTGACTTTC	CASSYISGHPGANVLTF